The rows below give T cell receptor beta chains drawn from one sample of a study of blood T cell repertoires in COVID-19. Libraries were prepared by immunoSEQ multiplex PCR; TCRdb keeps only in-frame clonotypes and omits some of them. The repertoire holds tens of thousands of clones, with 84% as singletons. The sequencing input was peripheral blood. The receptors were gathered from a man aged 45-65 years with acute or convalescent COVID-19. Both conserved end residues are part of each CDR3. D genes are given only for firm matches. Clone sizes are given selectively: once, few, many, or a class where the clone is expanded.

J gene	D gene	V gene	clone size	CDR3 protein	CDR3 DNA
TRBJ2-7	TRBD1	TRBV5-1	.	CASSRIPGGGQGTHEQYF	TGCGCCAGCAGCCGGATTCCGGGCGGGGGACAGGGGACACACGAGCAGTACTTC
TRBJ1-5	.	TRBV10-3	.	CAISESPLGAVYQPQHF	TGTGCCATCAGTGAGTCGCCCCTGGGGGCTGTCTACCAGCCCCAGCATTTT
TRBJ2-1	TRBD2	TRBV3-1/TRBV3-2	medium-sized	CASSQTGLAGGHEQFF	TGTGCCAGCAGCCAAACAGGACTAGCGGGAGGGCATGAGCAGTTCTTC
TRBJ1-2	.	TRBV2	.	CASSEAQGAYGYTF	TGTGCCAGCAGTGAAGCACAAGGGGCCTATGGCTACACCTTC
TRBJ2-1	TRBD2	TRBV7-2	.	CASRQILAGGIDEQFF	TGTGCCAGCAGGCAGATACTAGCGGGAGGGATCGATGAGCAGTTCTTC
TRBJ2-5	.	TRBV7-9	.	CASSHQGNQETQYF	TGTGCCAGCAGCCATCAGGGGAACCAAGAGACCCAGTACTTC
TRBJ2-7	.	TRBV7-9	few	CASSGEGGTYEQYF	TGTGCCAGCTCCGGAGAGGGGGGGACCTACGAGCAGTACTTC
TRBJ2-4	TRBD1	TRBV5-4	.	CASSTQGANIQYF	TGTGCCAGCAGCACCCAGGGGGCAAACATTCAGTACTTC
TRBJ2-3	TRBD2	TRBV27	.	CASSSSGATSTDTQYF	TGTGCCAGCAGTTCTAGCGGGGCGACTAGCACAGATACGCAGTATTTT
TRBJ2-1	TRBD1	TRBV7-9	once	CASSLSRQGDNEQFF	TGTGCCAGCAGCTTATCCCGACAGGGCGACAATGAGCAGTTCTTC
TRBJ2-7	TRBD1	TRBV13	.	CASSFSPGTDEQYF	TGTGCCAGCAGCTTCTCCCCCGGGACAGACGAGCAGTACTTC
TRBJ1-6	.	TRBV2	few	CASVLIINSPLHF	TGTGCCAGCGTACTTATCATTAATTCACCCCTCCACTTT
TRBJ2-7	TRBD2	TRBV3-1/TRBV3-2	.	CASSQAGRGDYEQYF	TGTGCCAGCAGCCAAGCGGGCCGGGGGGATTACGAGCAGTACTTC
TRBJ2-7	TRBD1	TRBV7-9	.	CASSYPRTGGDEQYF	TGTGCCAGCAGCTACCCTAGGACAGGGGGTGACGAGCAGTACTTC
TRBJ1-5	TRBD1	TRBV7-8	.	CASSPRDRGLLGNQPQHF	TGTGCCAGCAGCCCCCGGGACAGGGGCCTTTTGGGCAATCAGCCCCAGCATTTT
TRBJ2-7	.	TRBV10-3	.	CAISGLNSYEQYF	TGTGCCATCAGCGGACTCAACTCCTACGAGCAGTACTTC
TRBJ2-5	TRBD2	TRBV19	.	CASSLLAGGSRGTQYF	TGTGCCAGTAGCCTACTAGCGGGAGGTTCTAGGGGAACCCAGTACTTC
TRBJ2-1	.	TRBV3-1/TRBV3-2	few	CASSHLNSNEQFF	TGTGCCAGCAGCCATCTGAACTCTAATGAGCAGTTCTTC
TRBJ1-5	.	TRBV28	.	CASRLRVGGNQPQHF	TGTGCCAGCCGACTCAGGGTAGGTGGCAATCAGCCCCAGCATTTT
TRBJ2-7	.	TRBV14	.	CASSQVGVGEQYF	TGTGCCAGCAGCCAAGTAGGGGTTGGCGAGCAGTACTTC
TRBJ1-5	TRBD1	TRBV3-1/TRBV3-2	.	CASSQDGTGIHRNQPQHF	TGTGCCAGCAGCCAAGACGGGACAGGGATCCACCGAAATCAGCCCCAGCATTTT
TRBJ2-1	.	TRBV9	.	CASSSQGGGRYEQFF	TGTGCCAGCAGCTCCCAGGGGGGCGGGAGGTATGAGCAGTTCTTC
TRBJ2-1	.	TRBV28	once	CASEALGGYNEQFF	TGTGCCAGCGAGGCACTAGGGGGTTACAATGAGCAGTTCTTC
TRBJ1-1	.	TRBV6-6	few	CASSLRQENTEAFF	TGTGCCAGCAGTTTGAGACAGGAGAACACTGAAGCTTTCTTT